This T cell receptor beta chain is drawn from a study of sequential checkpoint blockade in melanoma. Study-wide context: DNA from more than 75 pretreatment tumor samples underwent TCRβ immunosequencing.

This clone is termed medium-sized (0.01 to 0.1%). Treatment given: randomized to nivolumab then ipilimumab (arm A) or the reverse (arm B). This table comes from immunoSEQ multiplex PCR, and its TCRdb copy is limited to in-frame clones, with some not included. The table lists thousands of clones, roughly 28% of them singletons. The ends lost 2 bases at V and 3 bases at J; junction bases unmatched: 2. This CDR3 is 14 amino acids long. Looked up from germline, CDR1 is MDHEN and CDR2 is SYDVKM. Specimen: tumor tissue (inferred from file names), collected from a patient given nivolumab and ipilimumab in sequence. This clonotype was obtained from a human donor with melanoma. The J gene is TRBJ2-7, the V gene TRBV28; 9 bases line up with TRBD2. CDR3 residues: CASSLLAGNYEQYF. In nucleotides, the CDR3 is TGTGCCAGCAGTTTACTAGCGGGAAACTACGAGCAGTACTTC.